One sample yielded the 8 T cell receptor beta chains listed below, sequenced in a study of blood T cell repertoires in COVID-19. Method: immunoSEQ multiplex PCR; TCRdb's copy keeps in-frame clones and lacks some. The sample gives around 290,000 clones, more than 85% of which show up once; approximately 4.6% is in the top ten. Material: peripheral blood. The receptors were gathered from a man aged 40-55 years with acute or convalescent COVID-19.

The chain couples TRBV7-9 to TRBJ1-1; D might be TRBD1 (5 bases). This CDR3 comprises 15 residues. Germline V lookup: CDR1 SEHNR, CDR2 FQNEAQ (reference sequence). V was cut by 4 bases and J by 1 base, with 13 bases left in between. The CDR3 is CASSSWSGGNTEAFF. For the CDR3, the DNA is TGTGCCAGCAGCTCCTGGAGCGGGGGGAACACTGAAGCTTTCTTT. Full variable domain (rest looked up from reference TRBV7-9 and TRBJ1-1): DTGVSQNPRHKITKRGQNVTFRCDPISEHNRLYWYRQTLGQGPEFLTYFQNEAQLEKSRLLSDRFSAERPKGSFSTLEIQRTEQGDSAMYLCASSSWSGGNTEAFFGQGTRLTVV.

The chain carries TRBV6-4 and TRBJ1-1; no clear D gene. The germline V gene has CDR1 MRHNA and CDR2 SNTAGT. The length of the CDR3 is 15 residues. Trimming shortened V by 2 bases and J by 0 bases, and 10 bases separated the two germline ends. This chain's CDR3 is CASSDGPLMNTEAFF. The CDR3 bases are TGTGCCAGCAGTGACGGCCCGCTTATGAACACTGAAGCTTTCTTT.

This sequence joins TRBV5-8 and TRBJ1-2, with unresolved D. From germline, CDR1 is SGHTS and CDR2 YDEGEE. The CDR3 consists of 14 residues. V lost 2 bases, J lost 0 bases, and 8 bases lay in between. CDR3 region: CASSFFQTNYGYTF. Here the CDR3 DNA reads TGTGCCAGCAGCTTTTTTCAGACTAACTATGGCTACACCTTC.

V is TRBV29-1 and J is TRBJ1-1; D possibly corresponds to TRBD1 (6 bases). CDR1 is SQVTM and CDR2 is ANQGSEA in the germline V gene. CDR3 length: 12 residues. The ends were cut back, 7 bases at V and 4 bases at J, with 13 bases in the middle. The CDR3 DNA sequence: TGCAGCGCTCTAACAGGGATCACTGAAGCTTTCTTT. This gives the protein CSALTGITEAFF.

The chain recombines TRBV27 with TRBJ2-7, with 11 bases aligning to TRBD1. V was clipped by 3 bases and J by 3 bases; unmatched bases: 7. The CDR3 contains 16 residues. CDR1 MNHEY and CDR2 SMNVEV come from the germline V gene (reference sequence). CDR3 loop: CASSFLYGTGGYEQYF. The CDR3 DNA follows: TGTGCCAGCAGTTTCCTCTACGGGACAGGGGGCTACGAGCAGTACTTC.

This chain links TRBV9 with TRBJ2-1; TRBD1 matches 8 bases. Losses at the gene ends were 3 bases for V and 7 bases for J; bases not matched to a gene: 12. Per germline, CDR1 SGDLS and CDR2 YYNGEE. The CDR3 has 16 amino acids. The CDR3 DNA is TGTGCCAGCAGCGCGGAACCAGGGGGCGCGAGGAATGAGCAGTTCTTC. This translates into CASSAEPGGARNEQFF.

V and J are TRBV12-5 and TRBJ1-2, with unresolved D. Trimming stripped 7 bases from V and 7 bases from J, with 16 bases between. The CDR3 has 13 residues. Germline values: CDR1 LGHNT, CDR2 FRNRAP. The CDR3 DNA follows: TGTGCTAGTGAGGAGGACGGGTATGGTGGCTACACCTTC. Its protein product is CASEEDGYGGYTF.

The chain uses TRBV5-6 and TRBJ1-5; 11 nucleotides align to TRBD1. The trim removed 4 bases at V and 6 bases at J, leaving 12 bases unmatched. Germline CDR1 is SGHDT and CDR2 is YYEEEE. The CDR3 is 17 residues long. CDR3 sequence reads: CASSRGQGARRSQPQHF. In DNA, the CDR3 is TGTGCCAGCAGCCGTGGACAGGGGGCGCGTCGGAGTCAGCCCCAGCATTTT.